These 21 T cell receptor beta chains were sequenced from one sample in a study of T cell responses to AZD1222 COVID-19 vaccine. Produced via immunoSEQ multiplex PCR; TCRdb's table is partial and in-frame only. The sample records 50,000 to 70,000 clones, 85% being singletons. The sample was peripheral blood, taken on day 0 of MenACWY control vaccination. The receptors were sampled from an adult in good health.

This chain links TRBV13 with TRBJ2-1; 11 positions agree with TRBD2. Germline V gene sequence: CDR1 PRHDT, CDR2 FYEKMQ (reference sequence). V lost 5 bases, J lost 5 bases, and 11 bases stayed unmatched. The length of the CDR3 is 17 residues. For the CDR3, the DNA is TGTGCCAGCAGCCTACTCGTAGCGGGGGGGCCGGACAATGAGCAGTTCTTC. As protein: CASSLLVAGGPDNEQFF.

The gene calls are TRBV5-1 and TRBJ2-1, with D perhaps TRBD2 (6 bases). Trimming cost V 3 bases and J 8 bases, with 18 bases left between them. Germline lookup yields CDR1 SGHRS and CDR2 YFSETQ. The CDR3 is made up of 15 amino acids. The CDR3, as DNA: TGCGCCAGCAGCTCCAATCCTAGCGTAGGGGATGAGCAGTTCTTC. The encoded protein is CASSSNPSVGDEQFF.

The chain uses TRBV5-6 and TRBJ1-5; perhaps TRBD1 as D (5 bases). Germline assignment: CDR1 SGHDT and CDR2 YYEEEE. V was trimmed by 6 bases and J by 6 bases, leaving 19 bases between them. The CDR3 has 15 residues. CDR3 amino acids: CASKLGGDRVQPQHF. Written as DNA, the CDR3 is TGTGCCAGCAAGCTCGGGGGTGATCGTGTTCAGCCCCAGCATTTT.

CDR3 bases: TGTGCCAGCAGCCCGGGACCAGCAACGTTCTTC. Its translation: CASSPGPATFF. The chain couples TRBV11-1 to TRBJ2-1, with D perhaps given as TRBD1 or TRBD2 (5 bases each). V was clipped by 5 bases and J by 15 bases, with 14 bases between them. The CDR3 totals 11 residues. Germline V gene data show CDR1 as SGHAT and CDR2 as FQDESV (reference sequence).

CDR3 DNA sequence: TGCGCCAGCAGCCAAGGGCGGGGTACCTACAATGAGCAGTTCTTC. Its protein is CASSQGRGTYNEQFF. The chain links TRBV4-3 to TRBJ2-1; possible D gene TRBD2, 6 bases. V lost 1 base to trimming and J lost 2 bases, with 9 bases between them. Germline V gene data show CDR1 as LGHNA and CDR2 as YSLEER. The CDR3 is made up of 15 amino acids.

The V and J genes are TRBV5-1 and TRBJ2-3; D may be TRBD2 (5 bases). The CDR3 is 16 amino acids. The V gene's germline CDR1 is SGHRS and CDR2 YFSETQ. V lost 4 bases, J lost 3 bases, and 18 bases lay in between. Here the CDR3 reads CASSRTGTSSTDTQYF. In DNA, the CDR3 is TGCGCCAGCAGCCGCACGGGAACTAGTTCGACAGATACGCAGTATTTT.

The rearrangement links TRBV7-2 to TRBJ1-6; perhaps TRBD1 as D (6 bases). From germline, CDR1 is SGHTA and CDR2 FQGNSA. The CDR3 extends over 14 amino acids. The V gene lost 2 bases and the J gene lost 9 bases, with 11 bases spanning the gap. Here the CDR3 DNA reads TGTGCCAGCAGCTTACAGGGGAAAGGTTCACCCCTCCACTTT. This translates into CASSLQGKGSPLHF.

V gene TRBV4-3 combines with J gene TRBJ2-2, with D possibly called TRBD1 or TRBD2 (5 bases each). This CDR3 is built from 18 residues. Germline values: CDR1 LGHNA, CDR2 YSLEER. The V gene lost 3 bases and the J gene lost 0 bases, with 17 bases spanning the gap. The CDR3 bases are TGCGCCAGCAGCCATTTTCCCGGGACCCCCGCGAACACCGGGGAGCTGTTTTTT. It is translated as CASSHFPGTPANTGELFF.

The rearrangement uses TRBV14 and TRBJ2-7; D possibly uses TRBD1 or TRBD2 (5 bases each). Germline V gives CDR1 SGHDN, CDR2 FVKESK. CDR3 size: 13 residues. Trimming removed 1 base at V and 7 bases at J, with 11 bases between. In DNA form, the CDR3 reads TGTGCCAGCAGCCAAGCGGGACCCCTGGAGCAGTACTTC. This sequence encodes CASSQAGPLEQYF.

This chain links TRBV2 with TRBJ1-2; no reliable D call. CDR3 length: 13 amino acids. Germline V gene sequence: CDR1 SNHLY, CDR2 FYNNEI. Trimming cost V 2 bases and J 4 bases, with 8 bases left between them. CDR3 residues: CASSESPTYGYTF. The CDR3 bases are TGTGCCAGCAGTGAAAGTCCGACCTATGGCTACACCTTC.

This sequence joins TRBV9 and TRBJ1-1; no reliable D call. Trimming took 0 bases from V and 1 from J, leaving 7 bases between them. Germline V gene sequence: CDR1 SGDLS, CDR2 YYNGEE. The CDR3 loop spans 14 amino acids. The CDR3 sequence: CASSVEARNTEAFF. The DNA for the CDR3 is TGTGCCAGCAGCGTAGAGGCGCGGAACACTGAAGCTTTCTTT.

The rearrangement links TRBV7-2 to TRBJ2-5; 10 bases match TRBD2. The CDR3 totals 16 residues. After removal of 1 base from V and 5 bases from J, the junction contained 7 bases not matched to a gene. Looked up from germline, CDR1 is SGHTA and CDR2 is FQGNSA. CDR3 in amino acids: CASSLDVSGRMETQYF. In DNA form, the CDR3 reads TGTGCCAGCAGCTTAGATGTTAGCGGGAGGATGGAGACCCAGTACTTC.

This chain links TRBV7-8 with TRBJ1-5; the D is unclear. The germline V gene has CDR1 SGHVS and CDR2 FQNEAQ. Trimming cost V 4 bases and J 9 bases, with 10 bases left between them. The CDR3 is 12 residues long. CDR3 amino acids: CASSSLAGPQHF. CDR3 nucleotides: TGTGCCAGCAGCTCTCTAGCAGGGCCCCAGCATTTT. Drawing the rest from reference TRBV7-8 and TRBJ1-5, the complete variable domain is GAGVSQSPRYKVAKRGQDVALRCDPISGHVSLFWYQQALGQGPEFLTYFQNEAQLDKSGLPSDRFFAERPEGSVSTLKIQRTQQEDSAVYLCASSSLAGPQHFGDGTRLSIL.

This clone came up once. The genes are TRBV18 and TRBJ2-7, with TRBD1 matching 9 bases. The trim removed 4 bases at V and 5 bases at J, leaving 12 bases unmatched. CDR1 KGHSH and CDR2 LQKENI come from the germline V gene. CDR3 length equals 16 residues. The chain's CDR3 is CASSLQQGAHRDEQYF. The CDR3 DNA reads TGTGCCAGCTCACTTCAACAGGGGGCGCATAGAGACGAGCAGTACTTC.

The CDR3 region is CASSSLGTTNTGELFF. The CDR3 DNA reads TGTGCCAGCAGTTCACTCGGGACAACGAACACCGGGGAGCTGTTTTTT. V usage is TRBV3-1 (or the pseudogene TRBV3-2) and J usage is TRBJ2-2; the D gene is possibly TRBD1 (6 bases). The CDR3 runs 16 residues. Germline CDR1 reads LGHDT; CDR2 reads YNNKEL (reference sequence). Trimming cost V 6 bases and J 0 bases, with 14 bases left between them.

This chain links TRBV7-9 with TRBJ1-2; 7 nucleotides line up with TRBD1. The CDR3 sequence is 12 residues long. Per the germline V gene, CDR1 is SEHNR and CDR2 is FQNEAQ (reference sequence). The ends lost 6 bases at V and 6 bases at J; junction bases unmatched: 4. Written as DNA, the CDR3 is TGTGCCAGCAGGGAGGGGGCACATGGCTACACCTTC. It is translated as CASREGAHGYTF.

V usage is TRBV5-1 and J usage is TRBJ2-7, with D perhaps given as TRBD1 or TRBD2 (5 bases each). The CDR3 is 15 residues long. Trimming took off 0 bases at V and 2 bases at J, with 12 bases between the two ends. Germline V gene sequence: CDR1 SGHRS, CDR2 YFSETQ. The DNA for the CDR3 is TGCGCCAGCAGCTTGGCCGTGGGACCGACCTACGAGCAGTACTTC. Amino acids: CASSLAVGPTYEQYF.

The chain carries TRBV7-2 and TRBJ2-1; 12 nucleotides agree with TRBD2. CDR1 and CDR2 from the germline V gene are SGHTA and FQGNSA. V shed 5 bases and J 7 bases; nucleotides not matched to a gene: 9. The CDR3 runs to 16 residues. The CDR3 DNA is TGTGCCAGCAGCCCCCAACTAGGACTAGCGGGAAATGAGCAGTTCTTC. This translates into CASSPQLGLAGNEQFF.

This chain connects TRBV4-3 to TRBJ2-5; possibly TRBD1 for D (6 bases). CDR1 is LGHNA and CDR2 is YSLEER in the germline V gene. V was cut by 1 base and J by 5 bases, with 14 bases left in between. The CDR3 has 15 amino acids. This chain's CDR3 is CASSQGQGLGETQYF. For the CDR3, the DNA is TGCGCCAGCAGCCAAGGGCAGGGGTTGGGGGAGACCCAGTACTTC.

The V gene is TRBV7-9, the J gene TRBJ2-7, with D perhaps being TRBD1 or TRBD2 (5 bases each). CDR1 is SEHNR and CDR2 is FQNEAQ in the germline V gene (reference sequence). The CDR3 sequence is 15 residues long. Trimming shortened V by 4 bases and J by 2 bases, and 15 bases separated the two germline ends. For the CDR3, the DNA is TGTGCCAGCAGCTCTAAACCGGGACCAACCTACGAGCAGTACTTC. Amino acids: CASSSKPGPTYEQYF.

The gene calls are TRBV6-1 and TRBJ2-7; 11 nucleotides align to TRBD2. The CDR3 loop spans 18 amino acids. Germline-derived CDR1 and CDR2 are MNHNS and SASEGT. J gave up 6 bases and V 2 bases, and 15 bases lay outside the gene matches. DNA for the CDR3: TGTGCCAGCAGTGAAATGGCACTAGCGGGAGTAAGATCTAGCGAGCAGTACTTC. It specifies CASSEMALAGVRSSEQYF.